There are a few counts of the clone carrying this T cell receptor beta chain. Antigen: not known. These data are taken from a study of response to subunit inactivated influenza vaccine. Overall study results and limits: It was suggested by the authors that few new T cells are recruited by each seasonal influenza vaccination.

Each CDR3 protein is one row after TCRdb ran MiXCR on the RT-PCR reads. The data hold 290,000 or so distinct CDR3 sequences, with 20% to 25% observed a single time. Germline values: CDR1 SGHTA, CDR2 FQGNSA. Losses at the gene ends were 4 bases for V and 6 bases for J; bases not matched to a gene: 8. This CDR3 has 15 residues. The chain carries TRBV7-2 and TRBJ1-5, with 8 nucleotides matching TRBD1. The sequence was obtained from a man between 50 and 75 years old who received an inactivated influenza vaccine. Material: PBMCs from blood, obtained approximately 20 months after vaccination. CDR3 loop: CASSYMQGASQPQHF. In DNA form, the CDR3 reads TGTGCCAGCAGCTACATGCAGGGGGCGTCTCAGCCCCAGCATTTT.